Listed below are T cell receptor beta chains from one sample, sequenced in a study of blood T cell repertoires in COVID-19. Using immunoSEQ multiplex PCR, the repertoire was profiled, and TCRdb retains in-frame clones only, with some absent. Among fewer than 250,000 clones, roughly 90% were seen once, and the ten largest hold 0.7% to 0.95%. Sequencing used peripheral blood. The receptors originated from a woman in her 70s with acute or convalescent COVID-19. Both conserved end residues are part of each CDR3. The D gene is left open where the match is weak. Not all rows give a size; the values are once, few, many and, for expanded clones, a class.

CDR3 DNA	CDR3 protein	clone size	V gene	J gene	D gene
TGCGCCAGCAGCGGTCCCCCGGATGGCTACACCTTC	CASSGPPDGYTF	.	TRBV5-1	TRBJ1-2	.
TGTGCCAGCAGTCCAATATATCAGGGTACGCGCAATCAGCCCCAGCATTTT	CASSPIYQGTRNQPQHF	.	TRBV6-6	TRBJ1-5	.
TGTGCCAGCAGCTTAACCGCCGGGACTCCACATGCGCAGTATTTT	CASSLTAGTPHAQYF	.	TRBV7-3	TRBJ2-3	.
TGTGCCAGCAGCTTAGGACGAGGGTTCGATTCACCCCTCCACTTT	CASSLGRGFDSPLHF	.	TRBV11-3	TRBJ1-6	.
TGTGCTAGTGGTCTTCTAGCCCGGGGGATCTACGAGCAGTACTTC	CASGLLARGIYEQYF	.	TRBV12-5	TRBJ2-7	.
TGTGCCAGCAGTGAAGCGGGGGGGAGCAATCAGCCCCAGCATTTT	CASSEAGGSNQPQHF	.	TRBV6-1	TRBJ1-5	.
TGCACCAGCAGCCAAGATCTAGGGGAATCGGAGGGCTACACCTTC	CTSSQDLGESEGYTF	.	TRBV1	TRBJ1-2	.
TGTGCCACCAAAAACAAGGGACTCAGCACAGATACGCAGTATTTT	CATKNKGLSTDTQYF	few	TRBV19	TRBJ2-3	.
TGTGCCAGCAGCTTGGGGGGAGGACAGGCGATACATGGCTACACCTTC	CASSLGGGQAIHGYTF	.	TRBV5-4	TRBJ1-2	TRBD1
TGTGCCAGCAGCGTAGGGCCTGGGACAGGGGGCTCCTACGAGCAGTACTTC	CASSVGPGTGGSYEQYF	few	TRBV9	TRBJ2-7	TRBD1
TGTGCCAGCAGCTACTACTCTTCTGCAACTAATGAAAAACTGTTTTTT	CASSYYSSATNEKLFF	.	TRBV7-9	TRBJ1-4	.
TGTGCCAGCAGCTCGCTAGCGGAGCAGTTCTTC	CASSSLAEQFF	few	TRBV11-1	TRBJ2-1	.
TGTGCCAGCAGCTTATGGGGAGAAAATGAGCAGTTCTTC	CASSLWGENEQFF	.	TRBV11-2	TRBJ2-1	.
TGTGCCAGCAGCGTAGACCCCACTAGCTTGAGGACCGGGGAGCTGTTTTTT	CASSVDPTSLRTGELFF	.	TRBV7-2	TRBJ2-2	.
TGTGCCAGCAGTTACAAGGGGGCCACTGAAGCTTTCTTT	CASSYKGATEAFF	.	TRBV7-3	TRBJ1-1	TRBD1
TGTGCCAGCAGCCAGGGGGAAAATCAGCCCCAGCATTTT	CASSQGENQPQHF	few	TRBV2	TRBJ1-5	TRBD1
TGTGCCAGCAGTTTTACGGGGAACACTGAAGCTTTCTTT	CASSFTGNTEAFF	once	TRBV3-1/TRBV3-2	TRBJ1-1	.
TGTGCCAGTAAGTTGGAGGGGACGGGAGATACTGAAGCTTTCTTT	CASKLEGTGDTEAFF	once	TRBV19	TRBJ1-1	.
TGTGCCATCAGTCCGGGACAGGGGATTTCGAATGAGCAGTTCTTC	CAISPGQGISNEQFF	once	TRBV10-3	TRBJ2-1	TRBD1
TGTGCCAGCAGCACGGGACTAGCGGGACTCTATGAGCAGTTCTTC	CASSTGLAGLYEQFF	.	TRBV5-5	TRBJ2-1	TRBD2
TGTGCCAGTAGTGTTCCGACAGGGGGGAACACCGGGGAGCTGTTTTTT	CASSVPTGGNTGELFF	few	TRBV19	TRBJ2-2	TRBD1
TGTGCCAGCAGTCGGGATGAAAAACTGTTTTTT	CASSRDEKLFF	.	TRBV6-2/TRBV6-3	TRBJ1-4	.
TGTGCCAGCAGTTCGGGGGTGGCCGGAAATCAGCCCCAGCATTTT	CASSSGVAGNQPQHF	.	TRBV28	TRBJ1-5	.
TGCAGCGTTGAATCAGGGGCAGATACGCAGTATTTT	CSVESGADTQYF	few	TRBV29-1	TRBJ2-3	.
TGTGCCAGCAGTCCTGGGGGAGGGATCAATGAAAAACTGTTTTTT	CASSPGGGINEKLFF	.	TRBV28	TRBJ1-4	.
TGTGCCAGCAGCCTTGGACAGGGAGTCCAAGAGACCCAGTACTTC	CASSLGQGVQETQYF	.	TRBV3-1/TRBV3-2	TRBJ2-5	TRBD1
TGCGCCAGCAGCTTACAGGGCTACACTGAAGCTTTCTTT	CASSLQGYTEAFF	.	TRBV5-1	TRBJ1-1	.
TGTGCCAGCAGCCTAATACAGGGTCTCAATCAGCCCCAGCATTTT	CASSLIQGLNQPQHF	.	TRBV7-2	TRBJ1-5	.
TGTGCCAGCAGCGGTGGGGGGTATACGCAGTATTTT	CASSGGGYTQYF	.	TRBV14	TRBJ2-3	.
TGCAGTGGGGGACTGGTAGATACGCAGTATTTT	CSGGLVDTQYF	.	TRBV20-1	TRBJ2-3	.
TGTGCCAGCAGTCCAGACAGCTCCTACGAGCAGTACTTC	CASSPDSSYEQYF	.	TRBV7-3	TRBJ2-7	.
TGTGCCAGCAGCTTGGGACAGTTGAACACTGAAGCTTTCTTT	CASSLGQLNTEAFF	few	TRBV7-2	TRBJ1-1	TRBD1
TGTGCCAGCAGTTTATCCGACATGTTGGATTCACCCCTCCACTTT	CASSLSDMLDSPLHF	.	TRBV27	TRBJ1-6	.
TGTGCCAGCAGCCAAGTTTCTTCTCAAGAGACCCAGTACTTC	CASSQVSSQETQYF	.	TRBV3-1/TRBV3-2	TRBJ2-5	.
TGTGCCAGCAGTTTGGAGATCGGCTCACCCCTCCACTTT	CASSLEIGSPLHF	.	TRBV12-3/TRBV12-4	TRBJ1-6	.
TGTGCCAGCAGCCCGAGCCCATTATATGGCTACACCTTC	CASSPSPLYGYTF	.	TRBV11-2	TRBJ1-2	.
TGTGCCAGCAGTGAAAACAGCTACGAGCAGTACTTC	CASSENSYEQYF	.	TRBV2	TRBJ2-7	.